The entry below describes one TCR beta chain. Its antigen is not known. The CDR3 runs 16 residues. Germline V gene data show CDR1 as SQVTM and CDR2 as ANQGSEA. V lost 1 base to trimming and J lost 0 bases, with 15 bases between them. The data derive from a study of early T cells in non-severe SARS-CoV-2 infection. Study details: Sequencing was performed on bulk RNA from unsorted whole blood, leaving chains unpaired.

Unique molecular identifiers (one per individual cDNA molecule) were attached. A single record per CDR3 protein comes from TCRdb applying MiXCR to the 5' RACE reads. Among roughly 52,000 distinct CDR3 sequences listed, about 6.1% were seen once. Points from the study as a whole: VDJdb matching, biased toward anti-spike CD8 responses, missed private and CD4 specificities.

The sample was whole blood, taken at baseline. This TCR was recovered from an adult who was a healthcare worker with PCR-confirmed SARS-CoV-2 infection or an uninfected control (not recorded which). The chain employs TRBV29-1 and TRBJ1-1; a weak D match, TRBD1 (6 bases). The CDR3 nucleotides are TGCAGCGTTGAAGGGGACACCTTCTTCATGAACACTGAAGCTTTCTTT. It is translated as CSVEGDTFFMNTEAFF.